One and the same sample provided the 22 T cell receptor beta chains below, sequenced in a study of blood T cell repertoires in COVID-19. The method was immunoSEQ multiplex PCR; TCRdb's version includes in-frame clones alone and lacks a portion of them. This sample has 150,000 to 200,000 clones, with around 75% found just once. The sequencing sample was made of peripheral blood. The receptor set was obtained from a woman aged 40-49 years with COVID-19, enrolled during active disease.

Turning to this clone: The sample holds other DNA sequences that translate to the same CDR3. This chain uses TRBV29-1 with TRBJ2-7, with D unclear. Germline assignment: CDR1 SQVTM and CDR2 ANQGSEA. With 4 bases removed from V and 3 bases from J, the gap between germline ends came to 4 bases. The CDR3 totals 10 residues. CDR3 coding DNA: TGCAGCGTTGGCGGCTACGAGCAGTACTTC. Translation: CSVGGYEQYF.

J is TRBJ2-1 and V is TRBV5-1, with no clear D. CDR3 size: 14 residues. Trimming stripped 2 bases from V and 9 bases from J, with 15 bases between. Germline CDR1 is SGHRS and CDR2 is YFSETQ. This chain's CDR3 is CASSLSRSEGEQFF. CDR3 nucleotides: TGCGCCAGCAGCTTATCAAGGAGTGAAGGTGAGCAGTTCTTC.

The rearrangement uses TRBV7-2 and TRBJ1-5; D is uncertain. Between the trimmed V and J ends, which lost 1 base and 9 bases, there was a span of 7 bases. The germline gives CDR1 SGHTA, CDR2 FQGNSA. CDR3 size: 12 residues. The CDR3 loop reads CASSLVGGPQHF. CDR3 coding DNA: TGTGCCAGCAGCTTAGTAGGCGGGCCCCAGCATTTT.

This clone was detected a few times. The chain employs TRBV15 and TRBJ2-7, with D perhaps TRBD1 (5 bases). Trimming shortened V by 2 bases and J by 4 bases, and 21 bases separated the two germline ends. Germline V lookup: CDR1 LNHNV, CDR2 YYDKDF (reference sequence). CDR3 length: 17 amino acids. Here the CDR3 DNA reads TGTGCCACCAGCAGACTACGAACCGGCCCAGGGCGGTACGAGCAGTACTTC. It translates to CATSRLRTGPGRYEQYF.

The chain carries TRBV5-4 and TRBJ2-1; D is uncertain. The germline V and J ends were trimmed by 4 bases and 9 bases, with 20 bases remaining between them. The CDR3 runs to 15 residues. CDR1 and CDR2 (germline): SGHNT, YYREEE (reference sequence). CDR3 in amino acids: CASSPGGTLHSEQFF. The CDR3 region has the DNA TGTGCCAGCAGCCCCGGCGGTACGCTCCATTCTGAGCAGTTCTTC.

This sequence joins TRBV18 and TRBJ1-5; D not resolved. This CDR3 has 14 residues. Germline values: CDR1 KGHSH, CDR2 LQKENI. V was shortened by 2 bases and J by 9 bases, with 14 bases between the two germline ends. CDR3 sequence (DNA): TGTGCCAGCTCACCAGGCAGTTTATATCCGCCCCAGCATTTT. Its protein is CASSPGSLYPPQHF.

The genes are TRBV5-1 and TRBJ2-3; D not certain. V lost 0 bases and J lost 2, with 7 bases in between. The CDR3 is made up of 14 amino acids. The germline V gene has CDR1 SGHRS and CDR2 YFSETQ. The CDR3 DNA sequence: TGCGCCAGCAGCTTGGCAGTTAACACAGATACGCAGTATTTT. Amino acid sequence: CASSLAVNTDTQYF.

The CDR3 DNA sequence: TGTGCCAGCAGCCAAGCCCGGGACAGGGGCCATGGCTACACCTTC. Its translation is CASSQARDRGHGYTF. The chain is built from TRBV3-1 (or the pseudogene TRBV3-2) and TRBJ1-2; 10 bases align to TRBD1. After removal of 1 base from V and 6 bases from J, the junction contained 5 bases not matched to a gene. The CDR3 length is 15 residues. Germline values: CDR1 LGHDT, CDR2 YNNKEL (reference sequence).

This chain uses TRBV5-1 with TRBJ2-5; 8 bases line up with TRBD2. The V gene's germline CDR1 is SGHRS and CDR2 YFSETQ. V lost 0 bases, J lost 5 bases, and 15 bases stayed unmatched. This CDR3 is built from 18 residues. DNA for the CDR3: TGCGCCAGCAGCTTGGGGGTGAGAACAGCGGGAGATGGGGAGACCCAGTACTTC. Translating it yields CASSLGVRTAGDGETQYF.

The chain combines TRBV7-9 with TRBJ1-5, with 10 bases that match TRBD1. CDR1 SEHNR and CDR2 FQNEAQ come from the germline V gene (reference sequence). V lost 4 bases to trimming and J lost 2 bases; unmatched junction nucleotides: 5. This CDR3 comprises 16 residues. The CDR3 DNA sequence: TGTGCCAGCAGCTGGGACAGGGGCGAGGGCAATCAGCCCCAGCATTTT. As protein: CASSWDRGEGNQPQHF.

The chain joins TRBV5-5 to TRBJ1-4, with D perhaps matching TRBD1 (6 bases). The CDR3 sequence is 18 residues long. Trimming shortened V by 6 bases and J by 2 bases, and 23 bases separated the two germline ends. Germline CDR1 SGHKS, CDR2 YYEKEE (reference sequence). The CDR3 loop reads CASNRNGQWFSTNEKLFF. Written as DNA, the CDR3 is TGTGCCAGCAACCGGAACGGACAGTGGTTTTCGACTAATGAAAAACTGTTTTTT.

The chain couples TRBV21-1 to TRBJ2-5; the table calls TRBD1, which could not be checked here. TRBV21-1 is an annotated pseudogene. The CDR3 contains 15 residues. The CDR3 nucleotides are TGTGCCAGCAGGAGGACACCCTTTCCTCGCGTGACCCAGTACTTC. As protein: CASRRTPFPRVTQYF.

This clone came up once. The rearrangement joins TRBV9 to TRBJ1-2, with 7 bases identical to TRBD1. This CDR3 is built from 17 residues. The ends lost 4 bases at V and 4 bases at J; junction bases unmatched: 16. Germline V gives CDR1 SGDLS, CDR2 YYNGEE. The CDR3 coding sequence is TGTGCCAGCAGCTTCCGAAACGACAGGGCTTCCTTCTATGGCTACACCTTC. This codes for CASSFRNDRASFYGYTF.

This sequence joins TRBV25-1 and TRBJ1-5; maybe TRBD1 (6 bases). The CDR3 has 15 amino acids. From germline, CDR1 is MGHDK and CDR2 SYGVNS. The ends were cut back, 7 bases at V and 6 bases at J, with 19 bases in the middle. The CDR3 nucleotides read TGTGCCAGCACGGGAAAGGGGGGAGGGAGTCAGCCCCAGCATTTT. Protein product: CASTGKGGGSQPQHF.

This clone was seen many times. The chain couples TRBV5-1 to TRBJ2-7; a weak D match, TRBD1 (5 bases). The V end lost 3 bases, the J end lost 3 bases, and 13 bases lay between the germline ends. Germline assignment: CDR1 SGHRS and CDR2 YFSETQ. The CDR3 has 14 amino acids. The CDR3 is CASSSLTASYEQYF. The DNA of the CDR3 is TGCGCCAGCAGCTCCCTGACAGCCAGCTACGAGCAGTACTTC. Using reference TRBV5-1 and TRBJ2-7 for the parts outside the CDR3, the full variable domain is KAGVTQTPRYLIKTRGQQVTLSCSPISGHRSVSWYQQTPGQGLQFLFEYFSETQRNKGNFPGRFSGRQFSNSRSEMNVSTLELGDSALYLCASSSLTASYEQYFGPGTRLTVT.

This clone has more than one count but fewer than ten. This chain joins TRBV5-1 and TRBJ1-1; D is possibly TRBD1 (5 bases). Between the trimmed V and J ends, which lost 5 bases and 6 bases, there was a span of 14 bases. The CDR3 loop spans 13 amino acids. Germline CDR1 is SGHRS and CDR2 is YFSETQ. In DNA, the CDR3 is TGCGCCAGCAGACCCGCAGGGTTCGCTGAAGCTTTCTTT. Its translation is CASRPAGFAEAFF. Full variable domain (remainder filled in from reference TRBV5-1 and TRBJ1-1): KAGVTQTPRYLIKTRGQQVTLSCSPISGHRSVSWYQQTPGQGLQFLFEYFSETQRNKGNFPGRFSGRQFSNSRSEMNVSTLELGDSALYLCASRPAGFAEAFFGQGTRLTVV.

This clone was recorded once. The chain recombines TRBV5-1 with TRBJ2-1; possible D gene TRBD2, 5 bases. CDR1 is SGHRS, CDR2 YFSETQ, per germline. The CDR3 extends over 17 amino acids. The ends were cut back, 5 bases at V and 7 bases at J, with 25 bases in the middle. In nucleotides, the CDR3 is TGCGCCAGCAGTTTGATGACGGCCAGCGGACTCGGGAATGAGCAGTTCTTC. Protein sequence: CASSLMTASGLGNEQFF.

This rearrangement joins TRBV27 to TRBJ2-5; 12 bases are shared with TRBD2. CDR1 is MNHEY, CDR2 SMNVEV, per germline (reference sequence). This CDR3 is built from 19 residues. V lost 8 bases, J lost 1 base, and 17 bases stayed unmatched. DNA of the CDR3: TGTGCCAGCCCAAAAATGAAACTAGCGGGGGGAGGTGGCCAAGAGACCCAGTACTTC. Amino acids: CASPKMKLAGGGGQETQYF.

The chain recombines TRBV10-3 with TRBJ2-2, with D possibly being TRBD2 (5 bases). This CDR3 contains 13 residues. V lost 4 bases and J lost 6, with 9 bases in between. CDR1 is ENHRY and CDR2 is SYGVKD in the germline V gene. CDR3 DNA: TGTGCCATCAGTGTGAGGGAATCCGGGGAGCTGTTTTTT. This sequence encodes CAISVRESGELFF.

V is TRBV5-6 and J is TRBJ2-2; TRBD2 might be the D (6 bases). This CDR3 comprises 15 residues. Trimming left V 5 bases short and J 3 bases short, with 14 bases between. CDR1 SGHDT and CDR2 YYEEEE come from the germline V gene. Here the CDR3 reads CASSGGIYHTGELFF. The DNA of the CDR3 is TGTGCCAGCAGTGGAGGGATTTATCACACCGGGGAGCTGTTTTTT.

J is TRBJ1-5 and V is TRBV19, with 12 bases identical to TRBD1. This CDR3 is built from 20 residues. Losses at the gene ends were 5 bases for V and 1 base for J; bases not matched to a gene: 15. CDR1 and CDR2 from the germline V gene are LNHDA and SQIVND (reference sequence). CDR3 sequence reads: CASSLPSLGQGARSNQPQHF. The CDR3 coding sequence is TGTGCCAGTAGTCTACCCTCTTTGGGACAGGGGGCGAGAAGCAATCAGCCCCAGCATTTT. Variable domain in full (rest from reference TRBV19 and TRBJ1-5): DGGITQSPKYLFRKEGQNVTLSCEQNLNHDAMYWYRQDPGQGLRLIYYSQIVNDFQKGDIAEGYSVSREKKESFPLTVTSAQKNPTAFYLCASSLPSLGQGARSNQPQHFGDGTRLSIL.

The V call is TRBV7-9, the J call TRBJ1-3; D is unresolved. The CDR3 runs to 15 residues. V was clipped by 2 bases and J by 3 bases, with 11 bases between them. CDR1 SEHNR and CDR2 FQNEAQ come from the germline V gene (reference sequence). CDR3 loop: CASSLLTGFGNTIYF. The CDR3 DNA follows: TGTGCCAGCAGCTTATTAACGGGTTTTGGAAACACCATATATTTT.